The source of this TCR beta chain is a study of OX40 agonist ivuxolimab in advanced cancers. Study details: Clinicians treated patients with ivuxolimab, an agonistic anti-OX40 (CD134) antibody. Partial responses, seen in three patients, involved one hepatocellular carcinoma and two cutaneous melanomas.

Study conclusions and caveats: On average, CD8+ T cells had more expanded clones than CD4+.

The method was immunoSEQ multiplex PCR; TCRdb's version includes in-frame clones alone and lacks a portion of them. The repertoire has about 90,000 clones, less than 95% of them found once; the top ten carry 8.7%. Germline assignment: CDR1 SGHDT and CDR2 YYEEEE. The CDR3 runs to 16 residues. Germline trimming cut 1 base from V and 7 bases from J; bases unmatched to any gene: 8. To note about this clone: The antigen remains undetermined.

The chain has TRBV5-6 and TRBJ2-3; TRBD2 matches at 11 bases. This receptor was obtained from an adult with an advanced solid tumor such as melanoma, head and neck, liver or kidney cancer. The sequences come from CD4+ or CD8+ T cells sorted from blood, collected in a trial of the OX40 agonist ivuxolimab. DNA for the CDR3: TGTGCCAGCAGCTTGCTAGCGGGAGGATCAGCCCATACGCAGTATTTT. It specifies CASSLLAGGSAHTQYF. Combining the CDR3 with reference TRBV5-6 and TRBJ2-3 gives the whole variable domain DAGVTQSPTHLIKTRGQQVTLRCSPKSGHDTVSWYQQALGQGPQFIFQYYEEEERQRGNFPDRFSGHQFPNYSSELNVNALLLGDSALYLCASSLLAGGSAHTQYFGPGTRLTVL.